Listed below are T cell receptor beta chains from one sample, sequenced in a study of T cell clonotyping in hematopoietic cell transplantation. Only in-frame clones appear in the TCRdb table, and some are missing; sequencing was by immunoSEQ multiplex PCR. The repertoire holds more than 40,000 clones, with about 95% as singletons. The sample consisted of peripheral blood mononuclear cells. Every receptor here comes from a man under 40 in good health. Some clones in this sample may be carry-over from other donors' samples. CDR3s include the opening cysteine and the closing phenylalanine or tryptophan.

j_call v_call cdr3_aa
TRBJ1-2 TRBV27 CASSLTGAPHGYTF
TRBJ1-4 TRBV6-4 CASSAGQTTNEKLFF
TRBJ2-7 TRBV7-2 CASSLAAYQTYEQYF
TRBJ1-1 TRBV14 CASSQEGSYTEAFF
TRBJ2-3 TRBV11-2 CASRIGGRSTDTQYF
TRBJ2-7 TRBV10-3 CAISERDRPYEQYF
TRBJ2-5 TRBV7-7 CASSLSPRPETQYF
TRBJ1-1 TRBV5-1 CASSVAYTGGTEAFF
TRBJ2-7 TRBV6-6 CASSYPGQYYEQYF
TRBJ2-1 TRBV7-8 CASSSSGGGHPNEQFF
TRBJ1-1 TRBV7-9 CASSLGRGNLEAFF
TRBJ2-1 TRBV2 CASSESGLNEQFF
TRBJ2-3 TRBV4-3 CASSQDSLAGVPDTQYF
TRBJ1-5 TRBV4-1 CASSPQGRSSNQPQHF
TRBJ2-1 TRBV4-1 CASSQGYEGVGGRGSRFF
TRBJ1-1 TRBV9 CASSARGPDTEAFF
TRBJ2-1 TRBV4-2 CASSRSLAGGNEQFF
TRBJ1-2 TRBV19 CASSKGRRADGYTF
TRBJ2-1 TRBV11-2 CASSPLGGERNNEQFF
TRBJ1-2 TRBV5-4 CASSPGVQDYGYTF
TRBJ2-7 TRBV5-6 CASSFSYEQYF
TRBJ2-7 TRBV30 CAWSNPTYEQYF
TRBJ1-1 TRBV11-3 CASSAQYTEAFF
TRBJ2-2 TRBV23-1 CASSQSPCDRGYDTGELFF
TRBJ1-5 TRBV5-1 CASSPTGGNQPQHF
TRBJ1-2 TRBV27 CASRAGYGYTF
TRBJ2-3 TRBV7-3 CASSRGLAIDTQYF
TRBJ2-1 TRBV19 CASSPRTSGSPYNEQFF
TRBJ2-3 TRBV7-2 CASSLTTSGSPDTQYF
TRBJ2-3 TRBV5-1 CASSLGWSGASTDTQYF
TRBJ1-2 TRBV9 CASSSPGRYGYTF
TRBJ1-2 TRBV29-1 CSVVEQDYGYTF
TRBJ1-2 TRBV19 CASSMRQLYGYTF
TRBJ2-6 TRBV7-2 CASSAVAGSSGGANVLTF
TRBJ1-1 TRBV29-1 CSVVDRTDTEAFF
TRBJ2-1 TRBV11-3 CASSLAGGYNEQFF
TRBJ1-1 TRBV30 CAWTIQGLAEAFF
TRBJ1-6 TRBV5-8 CASSAGYGSYNSPLHF
TRBJ1-2 TRBV9 CASSVPRDRGYYGYTF
TRBJ1-2 TRBV14 CASSQYSGTNYGYTF
TRBJ2-3 TRBV11-2 CASSPSLWVLGGGTDTQYF